These 9 T cell receptor beta chains were all obtained from the same sample, sequenced in a study of glioma-infiltrating T cells. Amplification of TCR alpha and beta CDR3 regions from RNA used iRepertoire nested multiplex PCR. TCRdb re-called the multiplex PCR reads with MiXCR, one entry per CDR3 protein. The sample consists of approximately 190,000 distinct CDR3 sequences, 32% of them appearing once. The sequenced sample consisted of glioma tissue, nonneoplastic brain tissue, or PBMCs (not recorded which). The source of these receptors is a human donor with low-grade glioma or glioblastoma, undergoing nonglioma brain surgery, or in good health (not recorded which).

This clonotype has at least ten counts. The CDR3 nucleotides are TGCGCCAGCAGGTTTGGTTGGGAGGGCGAGCAGTACTTC. Translated: CASRFGWEGEQYF. The chain recombines TRBV4-1 with TRBJ2-7; 7 bases are a match to TRBD2. The CDR3 has 13 amino acids. The V gene end was trimmed by 6 bases and the J gene end by 6 bases; junction bases not matched to a gene: 8. Germline V CDR1 and CDR2: MGHRA, YSYEKL.

The chain employs TRBV9 and TRBJ2-5; D is uncertain. V lost 3 bases to trimming and J lost 7 bases, with 7 bases between them. Germline CDR1 is SGDLS and CDR2 is YYNGEE. The length of the CDR3 is 11 residues. As DNA, the CDR3 is TGTGCCAGCAGCGGTGGAATGACCCAGTACTTC. Translated: CASSGGMTQYF.

The table lists this clonotype with many counts. This chain joins TRBV19 and TRBJ2-5; 8 bases line up with TRBD2. The CDR3 is 13 amino acids. Losses at the gene ends were 4 bases for V and 4 bases for J; bases not matched to a gene: 2. Germline CDR1 reads LNHDA; CDR2 reads SQIVND (reference sequence). The CDR3: CASSNLAGETQYF. CDR3 coding DNA: TGTGCCAGTAGTAACCTAGCGGGAGAGACCCAGTACTTC.

At least ten counts were recorded for this clonotype. CDR3 bases: TGCGCCAGCAGCCTCGCCAGTACCGCCTACGAGCAGTACTTC. Translated, it gives CASSLASTAYEQYF. The rearrangement uses TRBV4-1 and TRBJ2-7; unclear D gene. The CDR3 loop spans 14 amino acids. Germline V gives CDR1 MGHRA, CDR2 YSYEKL. V gave up 4 bases and J gave up 2 bases, with 12 bases separating them.

This clonotype was found many times. CDR3 residues: CSARGIGLNGYTF. The CDR3 DNA reads TGCAGTGCTAGAGGGATAGGACTTAATGGCTACACCTTC. This rearrangement joins TRBV20-1 to TRBJ1-2; D uncertain. This CDR3 spans 13 amino acids. The germline CDR1 and CDR2 sequences are DFQATT and SNEGSKA (reference sequence). V was shortened by 1 base and J by 6 bases, with 12 bases between the two germline ends.

This clonotype was seen many times. The V and J genes are TRBV7-2 and TRBJ1-4, with 8 bases matching TRBD1. V lost 5 bases to trimming and J lost 8 bases; unmatched junction nucleotides: 13. This CDR3 has 16 amino acids. Germline loops: CDR1 SGHTA, CDR2 FQGNSA. CDR3 amino acids: CASSPHRQGAIEKLFF. CDR3 DNA: TGTGCCAGCAGCCCACATAGGCAGGGGGCGATAGAAAAACTGTTTTTT.

This clonotype was counted ten times or more. The chain links TRBV20-1 to TRBJ2-5; 11 nucleotides align to TRBD2. There are 16 residues in the CDR3. CDR1 DFQATT and CDR2 SNEGSKA come from the germline V gene (reference sequence). Trimming at V came to 5 bases and at J to 2 bases, leaving 10 bases not matched to a gene. The chain's CDR3 is CSAGPLLAGVQETQYF. Here the CDR3 DNA reads TGCAGTGCTGGCCCCTTACTAGCGGGAGTACAAGAGACCCAGTACTTC.

In this sample, this clonotype turned up once. The CDR3 reads CASSLSRLAGSVGNYEQYF. The CDR3 DNA reads as TGTGCCAGCAGCTTGTCTAGACTAGCGGGGAGTGTTGGGAACTACGAGCAGTACTTC. The chain carries TRBV7-2 and TRBJ2-7, with TRBD2 matching 11 bases. V gave up 3 bases and J gave up 3 bases; unmatched junction bases: 16. The V gene's germline CDR1 is SGHTA and CDR2 FQGNSA. The CDR3 sequence is 19 residues long.

This clonotype appeared many times. V usage is TRBV27 and J usage is TRBJ1-2, with D possibly being TRBD1 (6 bases). The CDR3 runs to 17 residues. V lost 5 bases, J lost 3 bases, and 22 bases lay in between. The germline V gene encodes CDR1 MNHEY and CDR2 SMNVEV (reference sequence). CDR3 in DNA: TGTGCCAGCAGTCTGACTTCAACAGGGATCTGGGACTATGGCTACACCTTC. Translating gives CASSLTSTGIWDYGYTF.